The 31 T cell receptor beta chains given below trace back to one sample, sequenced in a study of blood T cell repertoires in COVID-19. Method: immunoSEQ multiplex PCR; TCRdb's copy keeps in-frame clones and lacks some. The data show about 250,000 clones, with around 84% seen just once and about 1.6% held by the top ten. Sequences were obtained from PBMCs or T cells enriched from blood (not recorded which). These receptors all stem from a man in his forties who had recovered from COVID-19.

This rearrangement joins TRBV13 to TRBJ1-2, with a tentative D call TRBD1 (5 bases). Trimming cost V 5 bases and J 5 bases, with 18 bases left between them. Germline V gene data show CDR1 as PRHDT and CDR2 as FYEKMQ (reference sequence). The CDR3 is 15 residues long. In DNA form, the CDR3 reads TGTGCCAGCAGCAGAATGGTGGGGGGAGGGTATGGCTACACCTTC. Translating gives CASSRMVGGGYGYTF.

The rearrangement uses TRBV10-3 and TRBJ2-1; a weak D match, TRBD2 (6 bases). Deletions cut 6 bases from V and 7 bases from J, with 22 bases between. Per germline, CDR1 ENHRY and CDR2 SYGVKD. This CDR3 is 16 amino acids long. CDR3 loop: CAIRSSGTNPTNEQFF. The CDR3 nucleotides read TGTGCCATCAGGAGTAGCGGAACTAACCCTACAAATGAGCAGTTCTTC.

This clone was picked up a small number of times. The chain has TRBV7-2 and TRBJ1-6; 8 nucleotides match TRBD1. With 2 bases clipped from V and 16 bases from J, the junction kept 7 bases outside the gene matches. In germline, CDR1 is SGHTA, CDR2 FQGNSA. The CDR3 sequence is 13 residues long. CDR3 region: CASSLSGQGPLHF. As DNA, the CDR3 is TGTGCCAGCAGCTTATCAGGACAGGGCCCACTCCACTTT.

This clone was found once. CDR3 protein: CAWSVLLGANTEAFF. The DNA of the CDR3 is TGTGCCTGGAGTGTATTGCTGGGGGCAAACACTGAAGCTTTCTTT. The J gene is TRBJ1-1, the V gene TRBV30, with D maybe TRBD1 (6 bases). Trimming removed 0 bases from V and 2 bases from J, with 13 bases in between. This CDR3 is built from 15 residues. In germline, CDR1 is GTSNPN, CDR2 SVGIG (reference sequence). Combining the CDR3 with reference TRBV30 and TRBJ1-1 gives the whole variable domain SQTIHQWPATLVQPVGSPLSLECTVEGTSNPNLYWYRQAAGRGLQLLFYSVGIGQISSEVPQNLSASRPQDRQFILSSKKLLLSDSGFYLCAWSVLLGANTEAFFGQGTRLTVV.

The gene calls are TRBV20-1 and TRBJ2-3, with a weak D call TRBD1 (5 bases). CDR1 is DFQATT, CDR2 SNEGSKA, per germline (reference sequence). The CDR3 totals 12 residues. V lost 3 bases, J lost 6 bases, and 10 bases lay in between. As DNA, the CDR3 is TGCAGTGCTAGTGGGGCCTCGGATACGCAGTATTTT. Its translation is CSASGASDTQYF.

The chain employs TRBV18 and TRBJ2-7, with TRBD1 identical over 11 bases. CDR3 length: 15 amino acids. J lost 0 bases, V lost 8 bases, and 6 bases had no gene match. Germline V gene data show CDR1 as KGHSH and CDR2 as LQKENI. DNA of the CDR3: TGTGCCAGCGCCGCCGGGACAGGGGGCTCCTACGAGCAGTACTTC. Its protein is CASAAGTGGSYEQYF.

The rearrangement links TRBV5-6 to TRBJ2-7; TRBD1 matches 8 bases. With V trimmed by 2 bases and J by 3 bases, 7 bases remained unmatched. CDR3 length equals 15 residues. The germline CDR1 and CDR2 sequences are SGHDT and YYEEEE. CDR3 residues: CASSLFGTGGYEQYF. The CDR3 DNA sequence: TGTGCCAGCAGCTTATTTGGGACAGGAGGCTACGAGCAGTACTTC.

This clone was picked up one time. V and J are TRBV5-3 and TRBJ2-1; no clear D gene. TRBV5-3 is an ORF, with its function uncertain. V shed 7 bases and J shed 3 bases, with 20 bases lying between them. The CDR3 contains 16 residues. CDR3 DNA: TGTGCCAGAGACCCCCGCAGGAACTTATTCTACAATGAGCAGTTCTTC. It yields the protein CARDPRRNLFYNEQFF.

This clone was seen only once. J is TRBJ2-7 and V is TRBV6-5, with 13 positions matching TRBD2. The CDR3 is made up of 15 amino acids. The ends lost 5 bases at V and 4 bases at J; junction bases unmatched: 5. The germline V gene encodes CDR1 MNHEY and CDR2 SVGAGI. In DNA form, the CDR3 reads TGTGCCAGCAGTCCTGGGACTAGCGGGGTTTACGAGCAGTACTTC. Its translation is CASSPGTSGVYEQYF.

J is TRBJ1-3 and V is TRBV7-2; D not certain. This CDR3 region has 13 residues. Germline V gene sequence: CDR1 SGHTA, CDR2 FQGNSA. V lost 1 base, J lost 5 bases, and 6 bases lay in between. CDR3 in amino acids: CASSLVVRNTIYF. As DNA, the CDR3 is TGTGCCAGCAGCTTAGTAGTTCGAAACACCATATATTTT.

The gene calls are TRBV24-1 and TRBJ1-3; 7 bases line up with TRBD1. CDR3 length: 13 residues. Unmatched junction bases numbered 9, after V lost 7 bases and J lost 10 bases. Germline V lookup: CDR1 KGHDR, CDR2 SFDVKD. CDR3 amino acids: CATRKQGPATIYF. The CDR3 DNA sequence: TGTGCCACCAGGAAACAGGGGCCGGCGACCATATATTTT.

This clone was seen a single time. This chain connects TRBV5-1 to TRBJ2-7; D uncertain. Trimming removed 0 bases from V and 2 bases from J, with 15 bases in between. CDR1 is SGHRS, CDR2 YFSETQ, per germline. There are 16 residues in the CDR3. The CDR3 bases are TGCGCCAGCAGCTTGGTATTGACTGCAATCACCTACGAGCAGTACTTC. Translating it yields CASSLVLTAITYEQYF.

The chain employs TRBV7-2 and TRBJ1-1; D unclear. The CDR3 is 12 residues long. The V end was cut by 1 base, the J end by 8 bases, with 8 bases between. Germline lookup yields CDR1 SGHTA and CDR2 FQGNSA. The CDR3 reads CASSLVGREAFF. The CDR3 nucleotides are TGTGCCAGCAGCTTAGTGGGCAGGGAAGCTTTCTTT.

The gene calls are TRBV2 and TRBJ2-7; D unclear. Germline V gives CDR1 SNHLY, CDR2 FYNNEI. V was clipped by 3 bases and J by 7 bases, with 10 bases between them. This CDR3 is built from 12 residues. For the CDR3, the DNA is TGTGCCAGCAGTGATGACTTAATAGAGCAGTACTTC. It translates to CASSDDLIEQYF.

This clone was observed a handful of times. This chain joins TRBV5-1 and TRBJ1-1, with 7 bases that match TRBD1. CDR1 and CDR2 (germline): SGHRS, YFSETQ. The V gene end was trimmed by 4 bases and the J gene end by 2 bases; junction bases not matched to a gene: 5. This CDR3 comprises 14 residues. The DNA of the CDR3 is TGCGCCAGCAGCACAAGACAGGGTAACACTGAAGCTTTCTTT. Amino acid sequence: CASSTRQGNTEAFF.

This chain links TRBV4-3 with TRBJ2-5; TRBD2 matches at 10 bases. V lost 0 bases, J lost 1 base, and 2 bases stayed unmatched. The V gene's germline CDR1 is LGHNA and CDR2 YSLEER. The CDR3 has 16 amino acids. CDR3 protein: CASSQESSGGQETQYF. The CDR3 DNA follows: TGCGCCAGCAGCCAAGAATCTAGCGGGGGCCAAGAGACCCAGTACTTC.

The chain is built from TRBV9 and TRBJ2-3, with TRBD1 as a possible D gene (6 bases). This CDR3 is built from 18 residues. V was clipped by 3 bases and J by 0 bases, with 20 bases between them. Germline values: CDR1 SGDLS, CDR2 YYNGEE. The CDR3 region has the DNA TGTGCCAGCAGCGCAGGGACACTCAGCCAATCTAGCACAGATACGCAGTATTTT. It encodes CASSAGTLSQSSTDTQYF.

The CDR3 reads CASSQGQGNTGELFF. Here the CDR3 DNA reads TGTGCCAGCAGCCAAGGACAGGGGAACACCGGGGAGCTGTTTTTT. V gene TRBV3-1 (or the pseudogene TRBV3-2) combines with J gene TRBJ2-2, with 7 nucleotides matching TRBD1. The trim removed 1 base at V and 1 base at J, leaving 0 bases unmatched. From germline, CDR1 is LGHDT and CDR2 YNNKEL (reference sequence). CDR3 length: 15 residues.

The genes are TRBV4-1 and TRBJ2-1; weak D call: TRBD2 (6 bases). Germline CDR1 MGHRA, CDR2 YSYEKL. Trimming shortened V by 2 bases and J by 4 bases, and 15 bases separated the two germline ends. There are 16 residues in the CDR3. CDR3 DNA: TGCGCCAGCAGCCAAAGGCCGGGACTTCGATACAATGAGCAGTTCTTC. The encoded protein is CASSQRPGLRYNEQFF.

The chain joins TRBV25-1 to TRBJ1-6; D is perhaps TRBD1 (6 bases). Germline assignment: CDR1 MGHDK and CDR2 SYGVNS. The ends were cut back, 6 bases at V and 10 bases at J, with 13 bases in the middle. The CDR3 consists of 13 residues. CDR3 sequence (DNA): TGTGCCAGCAGCGCAGGGGTTCGCTCACCCCTCCACTTT. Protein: CASSAGVRSPLHF.

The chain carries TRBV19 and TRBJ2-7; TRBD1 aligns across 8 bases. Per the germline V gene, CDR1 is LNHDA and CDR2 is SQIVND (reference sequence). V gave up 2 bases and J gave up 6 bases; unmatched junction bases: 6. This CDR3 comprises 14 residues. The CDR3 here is CASSIQGAGLEQYF. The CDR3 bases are TGTGCCAGTAGTATACAGGGGGCCGGTCTCGAGCAGTACTTC.

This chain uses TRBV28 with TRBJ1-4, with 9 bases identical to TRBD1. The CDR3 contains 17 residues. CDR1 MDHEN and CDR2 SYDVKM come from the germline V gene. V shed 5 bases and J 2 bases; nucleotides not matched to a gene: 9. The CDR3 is CASSVGTGYFTNEKLFF. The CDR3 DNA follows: TGTGCCAGCAGTGTAGGGACAGGGTATTTTACTAATGAAAAACTGTTTTTT.

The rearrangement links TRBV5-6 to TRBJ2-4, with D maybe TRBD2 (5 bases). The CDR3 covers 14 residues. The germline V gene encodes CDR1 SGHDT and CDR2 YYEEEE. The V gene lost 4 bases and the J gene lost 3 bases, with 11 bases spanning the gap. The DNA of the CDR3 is TGTGCCAGCAGCCACCGGGATTTCAAAAACATTCAGTACTTC. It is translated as CASSHRDFKNIQYF. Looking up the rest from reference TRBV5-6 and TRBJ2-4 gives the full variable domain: DAGVTQSPTHLIKTRGQQVTLRCSPKSGHDTVSWYQQALGQGPQFIFQYYEEEERQRGNFPDRFSGHQFPNYSSELNVNALLLGDSALYLCASSHRDFKNIQYFGAGTRLSVL.

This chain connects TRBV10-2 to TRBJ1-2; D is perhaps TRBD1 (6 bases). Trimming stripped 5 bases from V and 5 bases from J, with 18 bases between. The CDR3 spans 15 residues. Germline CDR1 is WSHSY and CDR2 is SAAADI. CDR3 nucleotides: TGCGCCAGCAGTCTGGTCCCTGGACAGTTTTATGGCTACACCTTC. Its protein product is CASSLVPGQFYGYTF.

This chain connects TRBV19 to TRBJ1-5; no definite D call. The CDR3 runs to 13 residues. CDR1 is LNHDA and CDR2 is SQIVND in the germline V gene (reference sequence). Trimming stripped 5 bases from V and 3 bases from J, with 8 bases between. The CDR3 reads CASSRSANQPQHF. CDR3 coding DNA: TGTGCCAGTAGTCGGAGCGCCAATCAGCCCCAGCATTTT.

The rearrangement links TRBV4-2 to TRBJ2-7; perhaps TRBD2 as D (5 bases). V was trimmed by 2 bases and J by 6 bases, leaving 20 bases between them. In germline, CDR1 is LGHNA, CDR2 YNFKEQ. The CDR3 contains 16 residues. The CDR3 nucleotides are TGTGCCAGCAGCCAATCGCTAGCCACACAACCCCTCGAGCAGTACTTC. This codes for CASSQSLATQPLEQYF.

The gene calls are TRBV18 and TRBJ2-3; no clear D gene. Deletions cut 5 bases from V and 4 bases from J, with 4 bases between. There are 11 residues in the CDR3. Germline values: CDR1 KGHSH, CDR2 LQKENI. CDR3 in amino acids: CASSSADTQYF. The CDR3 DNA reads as TGTGCCAGCTCATCCGCAGATACGCAGTATTTT.

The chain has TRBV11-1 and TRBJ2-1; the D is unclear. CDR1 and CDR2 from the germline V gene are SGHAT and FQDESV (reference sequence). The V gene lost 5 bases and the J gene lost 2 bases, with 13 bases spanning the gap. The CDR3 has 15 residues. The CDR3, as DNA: TGTGCCAGCAGCCTCGACACTTTCGCCTACAATGAGCAGTTCTTC. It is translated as CASSLDTFAYNEQFF. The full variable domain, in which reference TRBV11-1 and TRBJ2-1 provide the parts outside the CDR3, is EAEVAQSPRYKITEKSQAVAFWCDPISGHATLYWYRQILGQGPELLVQFQDESVVDDSQLPKDRFSAERLKGVDSTLKIQPAELGDSAMYLCASSLDTFAYNEQFFGPGTRLTVL.

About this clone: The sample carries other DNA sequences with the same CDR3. The CDR3 is CASSPTRGTDTQYF. The CDR3, as DNA: TGTGCCAGCAGCCCGACCCGGGGGACAGATACGCAGTATTTT. The chain recombines TRBV11-3 with TRBJ2-3, with D possibly being TRBD2 (6 bases). Germline CDR1 SGHNT, CDR2 YENEEA. Trimming pared 5 bases from V and 3 bases from J, leaving 12 bases between. CDR3 size: 14 residues.

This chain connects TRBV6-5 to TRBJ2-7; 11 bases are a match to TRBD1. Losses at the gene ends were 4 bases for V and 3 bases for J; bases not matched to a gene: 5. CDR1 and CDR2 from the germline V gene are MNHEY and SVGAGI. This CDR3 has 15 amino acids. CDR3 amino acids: CASSWTGGGVYEQYF. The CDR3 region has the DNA TGTGCCAGCAGTTGGACAGGGGGCGGCGTCTACGAGCAGTACTTC.

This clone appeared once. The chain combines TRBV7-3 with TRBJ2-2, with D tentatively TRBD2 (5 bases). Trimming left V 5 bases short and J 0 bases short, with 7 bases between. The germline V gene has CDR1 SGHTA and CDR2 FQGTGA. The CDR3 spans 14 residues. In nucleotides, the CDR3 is TGTGCCAGCAGCCCCGGGACGAACACCGGGGAGCTGTTTTTT. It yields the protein CASSPGTNTGELFF.